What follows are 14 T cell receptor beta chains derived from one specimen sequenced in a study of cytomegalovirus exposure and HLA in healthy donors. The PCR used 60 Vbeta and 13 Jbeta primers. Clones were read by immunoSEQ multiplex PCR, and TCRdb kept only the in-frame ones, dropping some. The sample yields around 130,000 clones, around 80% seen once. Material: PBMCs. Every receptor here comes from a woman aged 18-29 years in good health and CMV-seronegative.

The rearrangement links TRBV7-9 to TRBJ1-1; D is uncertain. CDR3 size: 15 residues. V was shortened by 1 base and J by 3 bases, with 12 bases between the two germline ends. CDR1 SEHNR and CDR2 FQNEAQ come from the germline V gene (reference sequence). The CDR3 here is CASSLVPTRDTEAFF. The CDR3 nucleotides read TGTGCCAGCAGCTTAGTTCCGACTCGGGACACTGAAGCTTTCTTT. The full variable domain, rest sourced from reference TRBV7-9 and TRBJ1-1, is DTGVSQNPRHKITKRGQNVTFRCDPISEHNRLYWYRQTLGQGPEFLTYFQNEAQLEKSRLLSDRFSAERPKGSFSTLEIQRTEQGDSAMYLCASSLVPTRDTEAFFGQGTRLTVV.

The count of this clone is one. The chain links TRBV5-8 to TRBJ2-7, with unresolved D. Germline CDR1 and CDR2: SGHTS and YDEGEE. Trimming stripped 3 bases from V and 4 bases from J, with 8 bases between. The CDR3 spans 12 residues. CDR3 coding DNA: TGTGCCAGCAGCTCCTTGGCTTACGAGCAGTACTTC. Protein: CASSSLAYEQYF.

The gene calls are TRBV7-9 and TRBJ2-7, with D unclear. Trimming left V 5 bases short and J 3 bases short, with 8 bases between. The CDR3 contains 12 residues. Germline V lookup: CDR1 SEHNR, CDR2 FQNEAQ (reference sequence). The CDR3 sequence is CASSPGGYEQYF. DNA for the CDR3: TGTGCCAGCAGCCCCGGCGGCTACGAGCAGTACTTC.

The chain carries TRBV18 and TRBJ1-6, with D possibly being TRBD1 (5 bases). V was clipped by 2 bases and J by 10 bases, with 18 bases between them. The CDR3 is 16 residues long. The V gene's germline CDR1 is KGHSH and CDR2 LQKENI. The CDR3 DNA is TGTGCCAGCTCACCAGTTCCCCGGGGGATGGAATCACCCCTCCACTTT. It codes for CASSPVPRGMESPLHF. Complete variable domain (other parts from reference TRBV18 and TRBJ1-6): NAGVMQNPRHLVRRRGQEARLRCSPMKGHSHVYWYRQLPEEGLKFMVYLQKENIIDESGMPKERFSAEFPKEGPSILRIQQVVRGDSAAYFCASSPVPRGMESPLHFGNGTRLTVT.

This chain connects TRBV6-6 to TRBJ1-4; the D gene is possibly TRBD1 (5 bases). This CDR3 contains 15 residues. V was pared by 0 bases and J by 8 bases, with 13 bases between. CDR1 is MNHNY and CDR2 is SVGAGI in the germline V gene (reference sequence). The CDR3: CASSYSASGDEKLFF. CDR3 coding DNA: TGTGCCAGCAGTTACTCGGCATCGGGGGACGAAAAACTGTTTTTT.

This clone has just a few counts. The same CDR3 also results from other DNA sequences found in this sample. The CDR3 DNA sequence: TGTGCCAGCAGGGGACTAGCGGGAGCTAATGAGCAGTTCTTC. Translation gives CASRGLAGANEQFF. V gene TRBV6-5 combines with J gene TRBJ2-1; TRBD2 aligns across 14 bases. This CDR3 region has 14 residues. Germline loops: CDR1 MNHEY, CDR2 SVGAGI. Losses at the gene ends were 6 bases for V and 7 bases for J; bases not matched to a gene: 2.

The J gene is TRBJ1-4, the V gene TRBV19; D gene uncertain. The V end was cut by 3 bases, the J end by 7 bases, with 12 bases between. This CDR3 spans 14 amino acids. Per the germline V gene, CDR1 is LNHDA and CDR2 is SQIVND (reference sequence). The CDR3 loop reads CASSISRQLEKLFF. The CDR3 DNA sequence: TGTGCCAGTAGTATCTCCCGACAACTTGAAAAACTGTTTTTT.

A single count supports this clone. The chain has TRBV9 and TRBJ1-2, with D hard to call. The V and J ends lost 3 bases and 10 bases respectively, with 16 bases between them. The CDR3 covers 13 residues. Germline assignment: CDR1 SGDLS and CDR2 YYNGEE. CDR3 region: CASSGGPARLYTF. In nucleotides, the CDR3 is TGTGCCAGCAGCGGAGGCCCGGCACGCCTCTACACCTTC.

The CDR3 loop is CASSAGDGNEQFF. The CDR3 DNA follows: TGCGCCAGCAGTGCGGGAGACGGGAATGAGCAGTTCTTC. The genes are TRBV5-1 and TRBJ2-1; 7 nucleotides align to TRBD2. The J segment lost 7 bases and the V segment lost 5 bases, leaving 6 bases of the junction unmatched. CDR3 length: 13 residues. Germline-derived CDR1 and CDR2 are SGHRS and YFSETQ.

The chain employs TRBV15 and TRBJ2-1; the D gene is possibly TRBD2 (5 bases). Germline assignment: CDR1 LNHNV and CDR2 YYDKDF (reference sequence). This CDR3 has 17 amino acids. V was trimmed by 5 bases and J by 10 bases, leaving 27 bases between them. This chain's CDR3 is CATSGRKDLRAQREQFF. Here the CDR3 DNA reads TGTGCCACCAGCGGGCGAAAAGACTTGCGGGCACAGCGCGAGCAGTTCTTC.

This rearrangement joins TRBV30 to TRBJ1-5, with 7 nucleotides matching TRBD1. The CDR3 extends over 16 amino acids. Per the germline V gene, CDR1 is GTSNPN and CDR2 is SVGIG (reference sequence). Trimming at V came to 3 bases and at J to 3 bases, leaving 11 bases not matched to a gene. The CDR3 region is CAWRRGTDSYNQPQHF. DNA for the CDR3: TGTGCCTGGAGGAGAGGGACAGACTCTTACAATCAGCCCCAGCATTTT.

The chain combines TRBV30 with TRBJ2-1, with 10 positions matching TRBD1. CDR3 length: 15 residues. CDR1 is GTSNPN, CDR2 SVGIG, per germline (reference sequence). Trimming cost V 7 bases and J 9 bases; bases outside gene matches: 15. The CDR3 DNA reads TGTGCCTCGACAAGAGACAGGGGGCGCGAGGGTGAGCAGTTCTTC. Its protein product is CASTRDRGREGEQFF.

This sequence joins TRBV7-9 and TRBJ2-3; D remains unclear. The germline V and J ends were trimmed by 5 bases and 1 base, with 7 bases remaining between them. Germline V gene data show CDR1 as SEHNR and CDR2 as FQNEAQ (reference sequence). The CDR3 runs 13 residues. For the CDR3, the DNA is TGTGCCAGCAGCCTAGGAGGCACAGATACGCAGTATTTT. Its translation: CASSLGGTDTQYF. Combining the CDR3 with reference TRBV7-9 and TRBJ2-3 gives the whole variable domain DTGVSQNPRHKITKRGQNVTFRCDPISEHNRLYWYRQTLGQGPEFLTYFQNEAQLEKSRLLSDRFSAERPKGSFSTLEIQRTEQGDSAMYLCASSLGGTDTQYFGPGTRLTVL.

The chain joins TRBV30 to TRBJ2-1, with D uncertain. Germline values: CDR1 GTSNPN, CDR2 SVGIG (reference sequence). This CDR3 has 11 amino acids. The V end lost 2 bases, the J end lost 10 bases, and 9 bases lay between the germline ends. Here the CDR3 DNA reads TGTGCCTGGAGTATTTACGGGGAGCAGTTCTTC. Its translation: CAWSIYGEQFF.